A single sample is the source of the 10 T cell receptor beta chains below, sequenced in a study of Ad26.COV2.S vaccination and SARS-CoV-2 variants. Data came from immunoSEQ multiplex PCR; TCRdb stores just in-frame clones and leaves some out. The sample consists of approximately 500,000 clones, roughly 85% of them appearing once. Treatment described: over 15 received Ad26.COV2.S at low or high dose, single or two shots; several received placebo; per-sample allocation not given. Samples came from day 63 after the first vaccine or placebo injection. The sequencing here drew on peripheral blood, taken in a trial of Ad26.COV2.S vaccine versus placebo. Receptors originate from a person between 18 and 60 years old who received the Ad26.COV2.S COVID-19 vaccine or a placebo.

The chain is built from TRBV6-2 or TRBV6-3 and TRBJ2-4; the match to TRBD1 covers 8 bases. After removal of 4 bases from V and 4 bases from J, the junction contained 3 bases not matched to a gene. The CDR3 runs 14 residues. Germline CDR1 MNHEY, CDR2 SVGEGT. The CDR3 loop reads CASSLGQAKNIQYF. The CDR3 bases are TGTGCCAGCAGTTTGGGACAGGCGAAAAACATTCAGTACTTC.

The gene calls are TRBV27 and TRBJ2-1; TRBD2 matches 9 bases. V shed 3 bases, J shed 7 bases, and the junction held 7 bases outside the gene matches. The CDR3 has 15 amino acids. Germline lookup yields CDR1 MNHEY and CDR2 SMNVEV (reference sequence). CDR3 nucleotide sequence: TGTGCCAGCAGTTTTGCGCGGGAGGGCCTGAATGAGCAGTTCTTC. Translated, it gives CASSFAREGLNEQFF.

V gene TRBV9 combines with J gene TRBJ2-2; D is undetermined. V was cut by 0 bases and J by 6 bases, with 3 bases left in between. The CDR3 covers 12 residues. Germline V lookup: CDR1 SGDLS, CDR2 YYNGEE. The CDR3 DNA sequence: TGTGCCAGCAGCGTAGTAGCCGGGGAGCTGTTTTTT. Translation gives CASSVVAGELFF. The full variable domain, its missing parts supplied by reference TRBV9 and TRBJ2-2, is DSGVTQTPKHLITATGQRVTLRCSPRSGDLSVYWYQQSLDQGLQFLIQYYNGEERAKGNILERFSAQQFPDLHSELNLSSLELGDSALYFCASSVVAGELFFGEGSRLTVL.

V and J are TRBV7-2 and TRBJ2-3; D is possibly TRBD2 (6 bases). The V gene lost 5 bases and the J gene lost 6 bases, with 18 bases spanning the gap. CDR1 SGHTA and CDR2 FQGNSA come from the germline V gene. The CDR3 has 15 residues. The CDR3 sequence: CASSRGDSGLDTQYF. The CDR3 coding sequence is TGTGCCAGCAGCCGTGGGGACTCAGGGCTCGATACGCAGTATTTT.

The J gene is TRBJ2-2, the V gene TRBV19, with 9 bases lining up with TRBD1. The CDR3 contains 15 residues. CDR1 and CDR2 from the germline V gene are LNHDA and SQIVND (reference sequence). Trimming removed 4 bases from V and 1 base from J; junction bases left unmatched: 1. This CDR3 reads CASSTTGGNTGELFF. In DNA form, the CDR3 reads TGTGCCAGTAGTACGACAGGGGGGAACACCGGGGAGCTGTTTTTT. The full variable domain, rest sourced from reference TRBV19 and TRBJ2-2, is DGGITQSPKYLFRKEGQNVTLSCEQNLNHDAMYWYRQDPGQGLRLIYYSQIVNDFQKGDIAEGYSVSREKKESFPLTVTSAQKNPTAFYLCASSTTGGNTGELFFGEGSRLTVL.

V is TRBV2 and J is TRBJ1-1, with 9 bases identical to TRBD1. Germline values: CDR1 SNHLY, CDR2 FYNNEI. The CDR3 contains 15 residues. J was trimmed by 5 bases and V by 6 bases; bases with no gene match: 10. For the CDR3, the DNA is TGTGCCAGCAGAGACAGGGGGGTGGTGAGAACTGAAGCTTTCTTT. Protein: CASRDRGVVRTEAFF.

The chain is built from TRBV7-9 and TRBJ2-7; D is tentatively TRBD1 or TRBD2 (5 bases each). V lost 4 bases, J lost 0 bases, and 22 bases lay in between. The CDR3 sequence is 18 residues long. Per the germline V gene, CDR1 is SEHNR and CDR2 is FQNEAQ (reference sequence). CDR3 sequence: CASSSLTGTGFLSYEQYF. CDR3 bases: TGTGCCAGCAGCTCCCTTACCGGGACCGGGTTCCTCTCCTACGAGCAGTACTTC.

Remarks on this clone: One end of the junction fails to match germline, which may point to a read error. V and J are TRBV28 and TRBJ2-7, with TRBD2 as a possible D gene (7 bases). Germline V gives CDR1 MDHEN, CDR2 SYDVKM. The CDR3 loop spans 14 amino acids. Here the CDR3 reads CASSWGQGLLTINF. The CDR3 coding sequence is TGTGCCAGCAGTTGGGGGCAGGGACTACTGACCATCAACTTC. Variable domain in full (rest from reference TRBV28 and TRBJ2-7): DVKVTQSSRYLVKRTGEKVFLECVQDMDHENMFWYRQDPGLGLRLIYFSYDVKMKEKGDIPEGYSVSREKKERFSLILESASTNQTSMYLCASSWGQGLLTINFGPGTRLTVT.

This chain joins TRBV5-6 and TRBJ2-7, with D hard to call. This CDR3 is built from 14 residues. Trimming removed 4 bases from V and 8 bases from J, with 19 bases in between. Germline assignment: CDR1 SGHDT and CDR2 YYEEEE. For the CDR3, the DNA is TGTGCCAGCAGCGCCGGGTCCCTTGAGAACAAGCAGTACTTC. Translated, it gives CASSAGSLENKQYF.

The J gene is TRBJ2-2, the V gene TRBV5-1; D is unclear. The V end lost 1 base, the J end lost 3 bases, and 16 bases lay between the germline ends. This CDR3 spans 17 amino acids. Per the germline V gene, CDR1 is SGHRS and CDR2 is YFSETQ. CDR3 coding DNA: TGCGCCAGCAGCTTGCGGGTCAGTGCCTTAGACACCGGGGAGCTGTTTTTT. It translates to CASSLRVSALDTGELFF.